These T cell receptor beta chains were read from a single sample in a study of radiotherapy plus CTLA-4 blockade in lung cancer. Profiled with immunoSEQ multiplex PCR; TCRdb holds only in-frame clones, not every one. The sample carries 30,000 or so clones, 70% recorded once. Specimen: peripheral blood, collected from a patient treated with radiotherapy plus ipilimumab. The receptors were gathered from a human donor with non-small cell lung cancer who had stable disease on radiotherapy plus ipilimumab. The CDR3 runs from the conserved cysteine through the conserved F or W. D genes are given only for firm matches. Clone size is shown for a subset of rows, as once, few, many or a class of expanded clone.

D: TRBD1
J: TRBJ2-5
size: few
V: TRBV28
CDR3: CASRTGTGARQTQYF
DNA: TGTGCCAGCAGGACTGGGACAGGGGCTCGGCAGACCCAGTACTTC

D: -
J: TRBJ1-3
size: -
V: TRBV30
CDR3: CACDSSGNTIYF
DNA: TGTGCCTGTGACAGCTCTGGAAACACCATATATTTT

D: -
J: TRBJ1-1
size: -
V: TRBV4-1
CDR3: CASSQGQVFTEAFF
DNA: TGCGCCAGCAGCCAAGGACAGGTCTTCACTGAAGCTTTCTTT

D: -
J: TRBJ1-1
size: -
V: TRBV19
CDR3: CASSPRGPGGTEAFF
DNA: TGTGCCAGTAGTCCCCGGGGACCGGGAGGTACTGAAGCTTTCTTT

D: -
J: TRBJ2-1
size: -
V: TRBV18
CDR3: CASTGVGQSSYNEQFF
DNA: TGTGCCAGCACCGGTGTGGGCCAGAGCTCCTACAATGAGCAGTTCTTC

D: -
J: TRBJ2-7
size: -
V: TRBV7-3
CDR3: CASSLYGESDEQYF
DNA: TGTGCCAGCAGCTTATATGGAGAGTCTGACGAGCAGTACTTC

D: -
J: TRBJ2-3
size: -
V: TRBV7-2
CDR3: CASSLAGGTADTQYF
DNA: TGTGCCAGCAGCTTAGCGGGCGGGACGGCAGATACGCAGTATTTT

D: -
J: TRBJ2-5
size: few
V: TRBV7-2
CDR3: CASSLGGPQETQYF
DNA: TGTGCCAGCAGCTTAGGCGGACCTCAAGAGACCCAGTACTTC

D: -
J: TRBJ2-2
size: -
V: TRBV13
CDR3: CASSLLMSTNTGELFF
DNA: TGTGCCAGCAGCTTACTTATGAGTACGAACACCGGGGAGCTGTTTTTT

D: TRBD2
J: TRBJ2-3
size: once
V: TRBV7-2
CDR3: CASSSRLAGGADTQYF
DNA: TGTGCCAGCAGCTCTCGACTAGCGGGGGGGGCAGATACGCAGTATTTT

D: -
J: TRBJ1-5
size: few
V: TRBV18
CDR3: CASSRQDNQPQHF
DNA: TGTGCCAGCTCACGACAGGACAATCAGCCCCAGCATTTT

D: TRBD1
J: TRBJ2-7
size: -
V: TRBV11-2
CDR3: CASSSTGGSYEQYF
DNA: TGTGCCAGCAGCTCGACAGGGGGATCCTACGAGCAGTACTTC

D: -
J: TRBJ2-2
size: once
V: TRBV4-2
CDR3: CASSTTGANTGELFF
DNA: TGTGCCAGCAGCACGACCGGGGCGAACACCGGGGAGCTGTTTTTT

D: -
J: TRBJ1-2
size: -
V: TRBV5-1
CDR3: CASSLGTSGYTF
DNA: TGCGCCAGCAGCTTGGGTACCAGTGGCTACACCTTC

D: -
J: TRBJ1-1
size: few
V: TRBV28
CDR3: CASIRNMNTEAFF
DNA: TGTGCCAGTATAAGAAACATGAACACTGAAGCTTTCTTT

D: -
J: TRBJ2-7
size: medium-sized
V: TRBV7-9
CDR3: CASSFSGGNSYEQYF
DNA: TGTGCCAGCAGCTTTTCGGGGGGCAACTCCTACGAGCAGTACTTC

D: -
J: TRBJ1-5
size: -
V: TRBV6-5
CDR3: CASTGFGQPQHF
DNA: TGTGCCAGCACGGGATTCGGTCAGCCCCAGCATTTT

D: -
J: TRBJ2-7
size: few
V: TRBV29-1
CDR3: CSVVGQGGDKQYF
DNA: TGCAGCGTTGTGGGGCAGGGGGGAGACAAGCAGTACTTC

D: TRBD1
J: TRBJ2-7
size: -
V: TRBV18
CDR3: CASSQGQGGYEQYF
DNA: TGTGCCAGCTCACAGGGACAGGGTGGGTACGAGCAGTACTTC

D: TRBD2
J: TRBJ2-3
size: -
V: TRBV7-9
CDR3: CASSSERDLTDTQYF
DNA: TGTGCCAGCAGCTCAGAGCGGGATTTAACAGATACGCAGTATTTT

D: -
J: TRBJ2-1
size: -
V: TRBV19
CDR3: CASSIAAEGDYLYNEQFF
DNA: TGTGCCAGTAGTATAGCCGCTGAGGGGGACTACCTCTACAATGAGCAGTTCTTC

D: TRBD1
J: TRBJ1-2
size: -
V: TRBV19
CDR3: CASSIGGTARDGYTF
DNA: TGTGCCAGTAGTATAGGAGGGACAGCAAGAGATGGCTACACCTTC

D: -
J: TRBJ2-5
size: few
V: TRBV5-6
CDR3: CASSFTGPQAQETQYF
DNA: TGTGCCAGCAGCTTCACCGGGCCCCAGGCCCAAGAGACCCAGTACTTC

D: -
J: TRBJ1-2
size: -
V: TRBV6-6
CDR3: CASSLGENYGYTF
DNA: TGTGCCAGCAGCTTAGGGGAGAACTATGGCTACACCTTC

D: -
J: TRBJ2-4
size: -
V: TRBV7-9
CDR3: CASSLAGGNIQYF
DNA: TGTGCCAGCAGCTTAGCGGGGGGCAACATTCAGTACTTC

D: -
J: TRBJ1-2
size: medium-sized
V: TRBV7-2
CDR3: CASSLGPSDYGYTF
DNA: TGTGCCAGCAGCCTGGGGCCCAGCGACTATGGCTACACCTTC

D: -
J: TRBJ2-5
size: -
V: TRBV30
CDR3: CAWTRDTNGGTQYF
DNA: TGTGCCTGGACCCGGGACACTAATGGGGGGACCCAGTACTTC

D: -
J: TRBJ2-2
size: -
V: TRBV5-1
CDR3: CASSYDSTGELFF
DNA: TGCGCCAGCAGCTACGACAGCACCGGGGAGCTGTTTTTT

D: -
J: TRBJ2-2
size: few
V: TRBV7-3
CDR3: CASSPQGSWAGELFF
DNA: TGTGCCAGCAGCCCGCAGGGTAGCTGGGCCGGGGAGCTGTTTTTT

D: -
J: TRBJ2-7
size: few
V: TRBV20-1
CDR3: CSALDSYEQYF
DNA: TGCAGTGCTTTGGACTCCTACGAGCAGTACTTC

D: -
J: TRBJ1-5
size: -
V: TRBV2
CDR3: CASTGALGAGPTTGHF
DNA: TGTGCCAGCACAGGGGCCTTGGGCGCCGGACCAACAACCGGGCATTTT

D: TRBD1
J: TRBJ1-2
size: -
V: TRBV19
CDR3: CASSIDAGGNYGYTF
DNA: TGTGCCAGTAGTATAGATGCAGGGGGGAACTATGGCTACACCTTC

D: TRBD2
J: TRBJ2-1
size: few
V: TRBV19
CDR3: CASSPRPGLAGGPSAGYNEQFF
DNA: TGTGCCAGTAGTCCCCGTCCGGGACTAGCGGGAGGCCCTAGCGCAGGCTACAATGAGCAGTTCTTC

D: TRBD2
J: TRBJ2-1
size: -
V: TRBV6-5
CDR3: CASKASGSPYNEQFF
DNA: TGTGCCAGCAAAGCTAGCGGGAGCCCCTACAATGAGCAGTTCTTC